This T cell receptor (beta chain) is from a study of neurological immune-mediated disorders. General observations from the study: The greatest TCR clonal expansion appeared in HTLV-1-associated myelopathy and the smallest, falling below healthy controls, in multiple sclerosis.

This clonotype showed up many times. Its antigen remains unidentified. Germline V lookup: CDR1 DFQATT, CDR2 SNEGSKA (reference sequence). The CDR3 sequence is 14 residues long. V was shortened by 4 bases and J by 4 bases, with 16 bases between the two germline ends. Synthesis of cDNA used 5'RACE (with 10-nucleotide random UMIs). Every sequencing run drew on 15-18 subjects and yielded over 170 million TCR-beta sequences. MiXCR was run by TCRdb on the 5' RACE reads, yielding one entry per CDR3 protein. The data hold tens of thousands of distinct CDR3 sequences, with about an eighth observed a single time.

The chain has TRBV20-1 and TRBJ2-5, with a weak D call TRBD1 (6 bases). The receptor was isolated from a man aged 55 to 69 in good health. Material for sequencing was PBMCs. The CDR3 sequence is CSATTQGVRETQYF. DNA for the CDR3: TGCAGTGCTACGACACAGGGAGTGAGAGAGACCCAGTACTTC.